The 21 T cell receptor beta chains below come from one sample, sequenced in a study of CD8+CD57+ T cells in acquired aplastic anemia (dated by TCRdb to 2017 to 2018). TCRdb lists the instrument as Illumina HiSeq 2000. Genomic DNA served as template for TCR beta VDJ combination and CDR3 sequence profiling. TCRdb reprocessing: public reads trimmed at Q25 with fastp, clones called with MiXCR, in-frame beta chains kept. Every distinct CDR3 protein forms one entry, paired with its most common genes and DNA. The sample table holds hundreds of thousands of distinct CDR3 sequences, of which around 72% were seen once. The ten biggest clones cover approximately 4% of the sample. Sequencing was done on a sample of sorted CD4+, CD8+, or CD8+CD57+ T cells (not recorded which) from PBMCs. All receptors derive from a human donor in good health, serving as a control.

V is TRBV7-3 and J is TRBJ2-2; 8 bases align to TRBD2. Germline trimming cut 5 bases from V and 7 bases from J; bases unmatched to any gene: 12. Germline assignment: CDR1 SGHTA and CDR2 FQGTGA. The CDR3 covers 16 residues. CDR3 amino acids: CASSTGTREADGELFF. The DNA of the CDR3 is TGTGCCAGCAGCACCGGGACTAGAGAGGCTGACGGGGAGCTGTTTTTT.

The chain joins TRBV7-3 to TRBJ2-1, with D maybe TRBD2 (5 bases). The CDR3 has 14 residues. Between the trimmed V and J ends, which lost 4 bases and 16 bases, there was a span of 23 bases. Germline V gene data show CDR1 as SGHTA and CDR2 as FQGTGA. The DNA of the CDR3 is TGTGCCAGCAGCTCAACCGGGAACTATGGCTACACCTTCTTC. It specifies CASSSTGNYGYTFF.

This clonotype is a singleton in its sample. The gene calls are TRBV7-2 and TRBJ1-1; tentatively, D is TRBD1 (5 bases). Trimming pared 7 bases from V and 2 bases from J, leaving 14 bases between. The CDR3 spans 14 residues. In germline, CDR1 is SGHTA, CDR2 FQGNSA. The CDR3 is CASIFRDGNTEAFF. In nucleotides, the CDR3 is TGTGCCAGCATCTTCAGGGACGGAAACACTGAAGCTTTCTTT.

This clonotype was detected many times. V usage is TRBV7-2 and J usage is TRBJ2-1; 12 nucleotides align to TRBD2. Germline V CDR1 and CDR2: SGHTA, FQGNSA. The CDR3 contains 16 residues. The ends lost 1 base at V and 6 bases at J; junction bases unmatched: 4. The CDR3 loop is CASSLVLAGGTNEQFF. CDR3 DNA sequence: TGTGCCAGCAGCTTAGTACTAGCGGGGGGAACCAATGAGCAGTTCTTC.

V usage is TRBV20-1 and J usage is TRBJ2-2; D is unresolved. CDR3 length: 14 residues. The germline CDR1 and CDR2 sequences are DFQATT and SNEGSKA (reference sequence). Deletions cut 0 bases from V and 9 bases from J, with 14 bases between. The CDR3 DNA reads as TGCAGTGCTAGAGACCAGCGAGTGGCCCGGGAGCTGTTTTTT. Residues: CSARDQRVARELFF.

Note on this clonotype: Mismatch with germline at one junction end may stem from a read error. This chain connects TRBV19 to TRBJ2-6; the match to TRBD1 covers 8 bases. The CDR3 is 15 amino acids. Germline values: CDR1 LNHDA, CDR2 SQIVND (reference sequence). The CDR3 sequence is CASSMGQVNTGELIF. Here the CDR3 DNA reads TGTGCCAGTAGCATGGGACAGGTGAACACCGGGGAGCTGATTTTT.

The chain is built from TRBV29-1 and TRBJ1-2; a possible D gene is TRBD1 (5 bases). The CDR3 has 12 amino acids. Germline CDR1 and CDR2: SQVTM and ANQGSEA. The ends were cut back, 4 bases at V and 10 bases at J, with 16 bases in the middle. CDR3 nucleotides: TGCAGCGTTGGTTATAGGGGTGACGCCTACACCTTC. It specifies CSVGYRGDAYTF.

The genes are TRBV20-1 and TRBJ2-5, with TRBD1 matching over 7 bases. The CDR3 totals 13 residues. J was trimmed by 4 bases and V by 2 bases; bases with no gene match: 4. In germline, CDR1 is DFQATT, CDR2 SNEGSKA (reference sequence). The CDR3 DNA is TGCAGTGCTAGAACAGGGGTGGGAGAGACCCAGTACTTC. Its protein product is CSARTGVGETQYF.

The rearrangement joins TRBV7-9 to TRBJ2-7; D is tentatively TRBD1 or TRBD2 (5 bases each). Per germline, CDR1 SEHNR and CDR2 FQNEAQ (reference sequence). The length of the CDR3 is 15 residues. Trimming left V 1 base short and J 13 bases short, with 23 bases between. CDR3 DNA: TGTGCCAGCAGCTTAGAGGGGCCCTGGGAGCAGAACTACTACTTC. Amino acids: CASSLEGPWEQNYYF.

This sequence joins TRBV9 and TRBJ2-7; D unclear. Germline values: CDR1 SGDLS, CDR2 YYNGEE. Between the trimmed V and J ends, which lost 0 bases and 11 bases, there was a span of 15 bases. This CDR3 contains 13 residues. Written as DNA, the CDR3 is TGTGCCAGCAGCGTAGGGGCGCAAATCACTGAGTACTTC. Its translation is CASSVGAQITEYF.

A remark on this clonotype: A clone one base away is much larger, so this may be a read error. The rearrangement uses TRBV4-3 and TRBJ1-1; no clear D. Germline assignment: CDR1 LGHNA and CDR2 YSLEER. The CDR3 loop spans 15 amino acids. The CDR3 bases are TGCGCCAGCGGCCAAGTCTCATCGGCCCAGACTGAAGCTTTCTTT. Translated: CASGQVSSAQTEAFF.

Regarding this clonotype: The missing conserved phenylalanine or tryptophan at the end of this CDR3 makes a read error likely. The V call is TRBV5-4, the J call TRBJ2-2; D may be TRBD1 or TRBD2 (5 bases each). Trimming removed 4 bases at V and 13 bases at J, with 23 bases between. This CDR3 region has 15 residues. Germline-derived CDR1 and CDR2 are SGHNT and YYREEE (reference sequence). The CDR3 DNA sequence: TGTGCCAGCAGCCTGCAAGGGGCAGGCACCGGACTGCTGTTTAGA. Protein sequence: CASSLQGAGTGLLFR.

This clonotype was observed at least ten times. This sequence joins TRBV3-1 and TRBJ1-2; D remains unclear. The length of the CDR3 is 11 residues. The germline V and J ends were trimmed by 0 bases and 13 bases, with 9 bases remaining between them. Germline V gene sequence: CDR1 LGHDT, CDR2 YNNKEL (reference sequence). CDR3 nucleotide sequence: TGTGCCAGCAGCCAAGATCGGGGTGTCACCTTC. The encoded protein is CASSQDRGVTF. Variable domain in full (rest from reference TRBV3-1 and TRBJ1-2): DTAVSQTPKYLVTQMGNDKSIKCEQNLGHDTMYWYKQDSKKFLKIMFSYNNKELIINETVPNRFSPKSPDKAHLNLHINSLELGDSAVYFCASSQDRGVTFGSGTRLTVV.

The chain recombines TRBV29-1 with TRBJ1-1; 9 bases are shared with TRBD1. The CDR3 covers 15 residues. Germline V CDR1 and CDR2: SQVTM, ANQGSEA. The V segment lost 3 bases and the J segment 6 bases; nucleotides outside the gene matches: 11. CDR3 protein: CSVEATTGGDAEAFF. CDR3 DNA: TGCAGCGTTGAGGCAACCACAGGGGGCGACGCTGAAGCTTTCTTT.

Comment on this clonotype: The junction departs from the called germline gene at one end, perhaps through a read error. The chain employs TRBV14 and TRBJ2-5; 7 bases align to TRBD1. The CDR3 loop spans 14 amino acids. Per germline, CDR1 SGHDN and CDR2 FVKESK. The CDR3 nucleotides read TGTGCCAGCAGCCGAGGAAGACAGGGCCTCAATGAGCACTTC. Its protein is CASSRGRQGLNEHF.

As to this clonotype: No conserved phenylalanine or tryptophan ends this CDR3, so it is likely a read error. The genes are TRBV7-9 and TRBJ2-3, with no clear D. CDR1 and CDR2 from the germline V gene are SEHNR and FQNEAQ (reference sequence). V was cut by 5 bases and J by 2 bases, with 8 bases left in between. The CDR3 has 13 amino acids. CDR3 loop: CASSPAPTDTQYL. DNA for the CDR3: TGTGCCAGCAGCCCAGCACCCACAGATACGCAGTATCTT.

V usage is TRBV2 and J usage is TRBJ2-1; 14 nucleotides line up with TRBD2. Germline lookup yields CDR1 SNHLY and CDR2 FYNNEI. This CDR3 region has 17 residues. The V gene end was trimmed by 4 bases and the J gene end by 5 bases; junction bases not matched to a gene: 7. In DNA, the CDR3 is TGTGCCAGCAGTGGCCAGGGACTAGCGGGGGCCAACAATGAGCAGTTCTTC. It specifies CASSGQGLAGANNEQFF. Based on the CDR3 plus reference TRBV2 and TRBJ2-1, the full variable domain is EPEVTQTPSHQVTQMGQEVILRCVPISNHLYFYWYRQILGQKVEFLVSFYNNEISEKSEIFDDQFSVERPDGSNFTLKIRSTKLEDSAMYFCASSGQGLAGANNEQFFGPGTRLTVL.

This chain uses TRBV20-1 with TRBJ2-5; a weak D match, TRBD1 (5 bases). V lost 5 bases and J lost 7, with 8 bases in between. CDR1 and CDR2 from the germline V gene are DFQATT and SNEGSKA (reference sequence). This CDR3 is built from 10 residues. The CDR3 here is CSAQTGTQYF. CDR3 coding DNA: TGCAGTGCTCAAACAGGGACCCAGTACTTC.

This clonotype occurred a few times. This chain joins TRBV19 and TRBJ1-5, with D perhaps matching TRBD1 (5 bases). The CDR3 length is 12 residues. Germline V lookup: CDR1 LNHDA, CDR2 SQIVND (reference sequence). V lost 10 bases and J 5 bases, leaving 12 bases between the germline ends. The DNA of the CDR3 is TGTGCCACCCAGGGAGGGGATCAGCCCCAGCATTTT. This codes for CATQGGDQPQHF.

J is TRBJ1-2 and V is TRBV2; 9 positions agree with TRBD1. The CDR3 is made up of 14 amino acids. Germline V gene sequence: CDR1 SNHLY, CDR2 FYNNEI. Trimming removed 7 bases from V and 5 bases from J; junction bases left unmatched: 8. This chain's CDR3 is CASTMDRGPYGYTF. CDR3 sequence (DNA): TGTGCCAGCACCATGGACAGGGGACCTTATGGCTACACCTTC.

This rearrangement joins TRBV7-3 to TRBJ1-2, with 9 nucleotides matching TRBD1. The CDR3 loop spans 13 amino acids. V shed 5 bases, J shed 6 bases, and the junction held 4 bases outside the gene matches. CDR1 and CDR2 (germline): SGHTA, FQGTGA. CDR3 DNA: TGTGCCAGCAGCCAGACAGGGGGTGATGGCTACACCTTC. As protein: CASSQTGGDGYTF.